The 19 T cell receptor beta chains in this list originate from one sample, sequenced in a study of regulatory T cells in long-lasting Graves disease. Regarding time point: newly diagnosed GD, antithyroid drugs for less than 3 months. PBMC-extracted RNA yielded the TCR library. Arm-PCR of CDR3 regions with iRepertoire HTBI primers generated TCR beta libraries. TCRdb processed the multiplex PCR reads anew with MiXCR; each CDR3 protein has one entry. The repertoire holds a few hundred thousand distinct CDR3 sequences, about 17% seen once, with around 15% in the top ten. This sample was also put to use in a study of T cells in Graves' hyperthyroidism and ophthalmopathy.

The input for sequencing was peripheral blood mononuclear cells (PBMCs), taken at new diagnosis, from a patient treated with antithyroid drugs. The source of these receptors is a woman in her 30s with Graves disease.

This clonotype was seen at least ten times. This rearrangement joins TRBV10-2 to TRBJ1-2, with TRBD1 as a possible D gene (6 bases). Trimming pared 0 bases from V and 0 bases from J, leaving 11 bases between. The length of the CDR3 is 16 residues. Germline V gives CDR1 WSHSY, CDR2 SAAADI. CDR3 loop: CASSESSDSPNYGYTF. In nucleotides, the CDR3 is TGCGCCAGCAGTGAGTCTTCGGACAGTCCTAACTATGGCTACACCTTC.

The sample holds one count of this clonotype. The V call is TRBV20-1, the J call TRBJ2-7, with 9 bases that match TRBD1. Looked up from germline, CDR1 is DFQATT and CDR2 is SNEGSKA (reference sequence). The CDR3 consists of 14 residues. Losses at the gene ends were 5 bases for V and 4 bases for J; bases not matched to a gene: 9. This CDR3 reads CSASLGDRAYEQYF. The CDR3 nucleotides are TGCAGTGCTTCATTGGGGGACAGGGCATACGAGCAGTACTTC.

This clonotype was seen at least ten times. The gene calls are TRBV7-2 and TRBJ2-1, with 7 bases that match TRBD2. Unmatched junction bases numbered 12, after V lost 3 bases and J lost 4 bases. There are 17 residues in the CDR3. Germline loops: CDR1 SGHTA, CDR2 FQGNSA. The CDR3 sequence is CASSLALTSVQYNEQFF. CDR3 sequence (DNA): TGTGCCAGCAGCTTGGCCCTCACTAGCGTTCAGTACAATGAGCAGTTCTTC. Drawing the rest from reference TRBV7-2 and TRBJ2-1, the complete variable domain is GAGVSQSPSNKVTEKGKDVELRCDPISGHTALYWYRQSLGQGLEFLIYFQGNSAPDKSGLPSDRFSAERTGGSVSTLTIQRTQQEDSAVYLCASSLALTSVQYNEQFFGPGTRLTVL.

This clonotype was detected ten times or more. The chain employs TRBV11-2 and TRBJ1-2; D gene ambiguous. In germline, CDR1 is SGHAT, CDR2 FQNNGV. Trimming stripped 3 bases from V and 3 bases from J, with 5 bases between. This CDR3 comprises 12 residues. The CDR3 nucleotides are TGTGCCAGCAGCTTCATGGACTATGGCTACACCTTC. As protein: CASSFMDYGYTF.

The chain joins TRBV19 to TRBJ1-5; D gene uncertain. Germline loops: CDR1 LNHDA, CDR2 SQIVND (reference sequence). V was shortened by 3 bases and J by 0 bases, with 12 bases between the two germline ends. This CDR3 has 16 amino acids. The CDR3 reads CASSMDGGNSNQPQHF. In nucleotides, the CDR3 is TGTGCCAGTAGTATGGACGGTGGAAATAGCAATCAGCCCCAGCATTTT.

In its sample, this clonotype was seen many times. This sequence joins TRBV29-1 and TRBJ1-2, with D possibly being TRBD1 (6 bases). V shed 6 bases and J shed 4 bases, with 15 bases lying between them. CDR1 and CDR2 from the germline V gene are SQVTM and ANQGSEA. The CDR3 covers 13 residues. DNA of the CDR3: TGCAGCGTCCCGACAGGACGGGGCTATGGCTACACCTTC. Translated, it gives CSVPTGRGYGYTF.

This clonotype has a count of ten or more. J is TRBJ1-2 and V is TRBV18; D is possibly TRBD1 (6 bases). The CDR3 covers 16 residues. Germline values: CDR1 KGHSH, CDR2 LQKENI. V was trimmed by 5 bases and J by 8 bases, leaving 24 bases between them. The CDR3 DNA sequence: TGTGCCAGCTCATCCCTCAGCGGGGGCGAGATGAGAGGCTACACCTTC. It specifies CASSSLSGGEMRGYTF.

The sample holds many counts of this clonotype. The rearrangement joins TRBV20-1 to TRBJ1-5; 10 nucleotides align to TRBD1. The CDR3 is made up of 13 amino acids. Germline lookup yields CDR1 DFQATT and CDR2 SNEGSKA (reference sequence). V trimming: 6 bases; J trimming: 6 bases; junction bases outside the gene matches: 5. The CDR3 is CSAPGTGVQPQHF. The DNA for the CDR3 is TGCAGTGCGCCCGGGACAGGGGTTCAGCCCCAGCATTTT.

This clonotype was picked up many times. V usage is TRBV5-1 and J usage is TRBJ2-3, with D perhaps TRBD2 (5 bases). Trimming took off 4 bases at V and 2 bases at J, with 17 bases between the two ends. Germline V gives CDR1 SGHRS, CDR2 YFSETQ. This CDR3 region has 16 residues. The CDR3 DNA is TGCGCCAGCAGCCGGAAATGGACCGGGGACACAGATACGCAGTATTTT. Its protein product is CASSRKWTGDTDTQYF.

This clonotype was counted many times. This chain connects TRBV4-2 to TRBJ2-1; no clear D gene. The V and J ends lost 0 bases and 7 bases respectively, with 1 base between them. The CDR3 has 11 amino acids. Germline lookup yields CDR1 LGHNA and CDR2 YNFKEQ. CDR3 DNA: TGTGCCAGCAGCCAAGATAATGAGCAGTTCTTC. This codes for CASSQDNEQFF.

This clonotype has at least ten counts. The rearrangement links TRBV9 to TRBJ2-3; D might be TRBD1 or TRBD2, each matching 5 bases. CDR3 length: 14 amino acids. Germline V gene sequence: CDR1 SGDLS, CDR2 YYNGEE. The V gene lost 3 bases and the J gene lost 5 bases, with 13 bases spanning the gap. Written as DNA, the CDR3 is TGTGCCAGCAGCGCTGGGACGACGAGAGATACGCAGTATTTT. Translation: CASSAGTTRDTQYF. Using reference TRBV9 and TRBJ2-3 for the parts outside the CDR3, the full variable domain is DSGVTQTPKHLITATGQRVTLRCSPRSGDLSVYWYQQSLDQGLQFLIQYYNGEERAKGNILERFSAQQFPDLHSELNLSSLELGDSALYFCASSAGTTRDTQYFGPGTRLTVL.

This clonotype occurred many times. This chain links TRBV3-1 with TRBJ1-2; unclear D gene. V lost 0 bases and J lost 8, with 7 bases in between. Germline V gene sequence: CDR1 LGHDT, CDR2 YNNKEL (reference sequence). This CDR3 spans 12 amino acids. The CDR3 is CASSQDPGGYTF. Here the CDR3 DNA reads TGTGCCAGCAGCCAAGACCCCGGGGGCTACACCTTC. Full variable domain (outside the CDR3, taken from reference TRBV3-1 and TRBJ1-2): DTAVSQTPKYLVTQMGNDKSIKCEQNLGHDTMYWYKQDSKKFLKIMFSYNNKELIINETVPNRFSPKSPDKAHLNLHINSLELGDSAVYFCASSQDPGGYTFGSGTRLTVV.

The genes are TRBV19 and TRBJ1-1; D is uncertain. Germline V lookup: CDR1 LNHDA, CDR2 SQIVND (reference sequence). V lost 4 bases and J 0 bases, leaving 6 bases between the germline ends. CDR3 length: 13 residues. The CDR3 bases are TGTGCCAGTAGTAGCTCATTGAACACTGAAGCTTTCTTT. Translation: CASSSSLNTEAFF.

The CDR3 spells CASSEVGQGAAGELFF. The DNA for the CDR3 is TGTGCCAGCAGTGAAGTGGGACAGGGGGCTGCCGGGGAGCTGTTTTTT. The J gene is TRBJ2-2, the V gene TRBV6-4, with TRBD1 matching over 12 bases. The J segment lost 6 bases and the V segment lost 3 bases, leaving 5 bases of the junction unmatched. Germline V lookup: CDR1 MRHNA, CDR2 SNTAGT. This CDR3 contains 16 residues.

The V and J genes are TRBV2 and TRBJ2-2; tentatively, D is TRBD1 (5 bases). This CDR3 spans 13 amino acids. Germline CDR1 and CDR2: SNHLY and FYNNEI. The V end lost 11 bases, the J end lost 5 bases, and 15 bases lay between the germline ends. The CDR3 loop reads CAGQDTRTGELFF. For the CDR3, the DNA is TGTGCCGGCCAGGACACACGAACCGGGGAGCTGTTTTTT.

In this sample, this clonotype turned up many times. This chain connects TRBV11-2 to TRBJ2-3; D is unclear. The CDR3 extends over 14 amino acids. Trimming took off 2 bases at V and 2 bases at J, with 8 bases between the two ends. CDR1 and CDR2 from the germline V gene are SGHAT and FQNNGV. CDR3 in DNA: TGTGCCAGCAGCTTATATCCTTTCACAGATACGCAGTATTTT. It specifies CASSLYPFTDTQYF.

This clonotype appeared a few times. V is TRBV20-1 and J is TRBJ2-5, with 10 positions matching TRBD1. This CDR3 is built from 14 residues. Looked up from germline, CDR1 is DFQATT and CDR2 is SNEGSKA (reference sequence). Losses at the gene ends were 6 bases for V and 1 base for J; bases not matched to a gene: 5. The CDR3 loop reads CSAPDRGVQETQYF. For the CDR3, the DNA is TGCAGTGCCCCGGACAGGGGGGTCCAAGAGACCCAGTACTTC.

This clonotype has at least ten counts. The chain couples TRBV5-4 to TRBJ2-2; TRBD1 aligns across 7 bases. The J segment lost 0 bases and the V segment lost 4 bases, leaving 6 bases of the junction unmatched. Germline V gene lookup returns CDR1 SGHNT and CDR2 YYREEE (reference sequence). The CDR3 totals 16 residues. Here the CDR3 reads CASSQDRSTNTGELFF. The CDR3 coding sequence is TGTGCCAGCAGCCAGGACAGGTCGACGAACACCGGGGAGCTGTTTTTT.

This clonotype has only a few counts. The rearrangement joins TRBV29-1 to TRBJ2-5, with unresolved D. The CDR3 spans 14 residues. V lost 0 bases, J lost 2 bases, and 10 bases lay in between. Per the germline V gene, CDR1 is SQVTM and CDR2 is ANQGSEA. CDR3 amino acids: CSVEDTSFQETQYF. CDR3 DNA: TGCAGCGTTGAAGATACGAGCTTTCAAGAGACCCAGTACTTC. The variable domain in full, completed from reference TRBV29-1 and TRBJ2-5, reads SAVISQKPSRDICQRGTSLTIQCQVDSQVTMMFWYRQQPGQSLTLIATANQGSEATYESGFVIDKFPISRPNLTFSTLTVSNMSPEDSSIYLCSVEDTSFQETQYFGPGTRLLVL.